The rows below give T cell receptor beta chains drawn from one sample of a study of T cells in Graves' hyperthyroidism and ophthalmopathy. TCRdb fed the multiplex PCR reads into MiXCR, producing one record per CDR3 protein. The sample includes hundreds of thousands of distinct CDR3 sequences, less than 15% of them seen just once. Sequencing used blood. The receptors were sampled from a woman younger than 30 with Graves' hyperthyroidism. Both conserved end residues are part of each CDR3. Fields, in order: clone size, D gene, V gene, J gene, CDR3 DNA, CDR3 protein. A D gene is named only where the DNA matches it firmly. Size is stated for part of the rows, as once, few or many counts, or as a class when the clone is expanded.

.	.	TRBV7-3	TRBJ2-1	TGTGCCAGCAGCTTAAATCGGGCGACGGGACCCCGCGATGAGCAGTTCTTC	CASSLNRATGPRDEQFF
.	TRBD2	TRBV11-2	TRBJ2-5	TGTGCCAGCACCCGGACTAGCGGGAGACAACAAGAGACCCAGTACTTC	CASTRTSGRQQETQYF
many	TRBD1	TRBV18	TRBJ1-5	TGTGCCAGCTCACCGACAGGGACTGATCAGCCCCAGCATTTT	CASSPTGTDQPQHF
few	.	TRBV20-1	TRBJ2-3	TGCAGTGCTAGAGATTCTTCACGCACAGATACGCAGTATTTT	CSARDSSRTDTQYF
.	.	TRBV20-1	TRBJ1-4	TGCAGTGCTAGAGATCGCGACGTCGGTAAACTGTTTTTT	CSARDRDVGKLFF
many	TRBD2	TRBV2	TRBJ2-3	TGTGCCAGCAGCGGGCTAGCGGTGTTCACAGATACGCAGTATTTT	CASSGLAVFTDTQYF
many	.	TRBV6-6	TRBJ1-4	TGTGCCAGCAGTTACCTTGGCAGCCGGACAACTAATGAAAAACTGTTTTTT	CASSYLGSRTTNEKLFF
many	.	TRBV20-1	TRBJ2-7	TGCAGTGCCCCTTCGTCGGGAGTTGGCGAGCAGTACTTC	CSAPSSGVGEQYF
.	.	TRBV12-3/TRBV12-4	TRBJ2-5	TGTGCCAGCACCCACGGGGAGACCCAGTACTTC	CASTHGETQYF
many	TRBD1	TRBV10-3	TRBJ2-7	TGTGCCATCAGTGATAGGGGGCGGCGGGCCAACTCCTACGAGCAGTACTTC	CAISDRGRRANSYEQYF
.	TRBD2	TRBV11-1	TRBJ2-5	TGTGCCAGCAGCTTATTCCCCCTAGCGGGAGTCGGCGAGACCCAGTACTTC	CASSLFPLAGVGETQYF
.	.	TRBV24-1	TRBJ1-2	TGTGCCACCAGTGATCCTGGACGCTCCTATGGCTACACCTTC	CATSDPGRSYGYTF
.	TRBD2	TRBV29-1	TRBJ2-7	TGCAGCGTTGAAGGAGGGAGGGACCTCTCCTACGAGCAGTACTTC	CSVEGGRDLSYEQYF
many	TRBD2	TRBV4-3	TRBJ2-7	TGCGCCAGCAGCCAAGATCAGGGACTAGCCTACGAGCAGTACTTC	CASSQDQGLAYEQYF
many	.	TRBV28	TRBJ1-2	TGTGCCAGCAGTTTTACGTCGGGCTCTAACTATGGCTACACCTTC	CASSFTSGSNYGYTF
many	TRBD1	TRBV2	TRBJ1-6	TGTGCCAGCAGACCGGACAGGGGAGAATATAATTCACCCCTCCACTTT	CASRPDRGEYNSPLHF
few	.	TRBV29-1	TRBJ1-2	TGCAGCGTTGAAGGGGCAGGGCCCTACCAAAGTGGAAACTATGGCTACACCTTC	CSVEGAGPYQSGNYGYTF
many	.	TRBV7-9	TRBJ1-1	TGTGCCAGCAGCTTAGCATTCGGGGACACTGAAGCTTTCTTT	CASSLAFGDTEAFF
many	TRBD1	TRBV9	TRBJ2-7	TGTGCCAGCAGCAAAGGGACAGGCCACACCTACGAGCAGTACTTC	CASSKGTGHTYEQYF